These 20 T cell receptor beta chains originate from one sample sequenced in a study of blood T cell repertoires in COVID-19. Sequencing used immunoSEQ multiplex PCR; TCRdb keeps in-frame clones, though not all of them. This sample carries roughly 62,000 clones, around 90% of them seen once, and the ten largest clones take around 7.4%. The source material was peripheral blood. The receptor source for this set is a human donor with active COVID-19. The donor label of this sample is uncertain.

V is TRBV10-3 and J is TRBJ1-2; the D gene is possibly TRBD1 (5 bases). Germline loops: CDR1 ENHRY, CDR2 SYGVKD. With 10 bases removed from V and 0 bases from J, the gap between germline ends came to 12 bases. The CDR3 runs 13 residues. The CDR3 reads CATQGSTNYGYTF. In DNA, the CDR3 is TGTGCCACTCAGGGTTCGACTAACTATGGCTACACCTTC.

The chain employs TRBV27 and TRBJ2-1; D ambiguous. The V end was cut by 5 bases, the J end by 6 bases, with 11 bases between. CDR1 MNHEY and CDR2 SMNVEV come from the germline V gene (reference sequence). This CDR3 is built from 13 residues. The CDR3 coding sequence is TGTGCCAGCAGTCTATACAGCTCCAATGAGCAGTTCTTC. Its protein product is CASSLYSSNEQFF.

This CDR3 is CATSASGVSYNEQFF. DNA for the CDR3: TGTGCCACCAGCGCCAGCGGGGTGAGTTACAATGAGCAGTTCTTC. This chain uses TRBV24-1 with TRBJ2-1; 7 nucleotides line up with TRBD2. The CDR3 runs to 15 residues. In germline, CDR1 is KGHDR, CDR2 SFDVKD. The J segment lost 4 bases and the V segment lost 7 bases, leaving 9 bases of the junction unmatched.

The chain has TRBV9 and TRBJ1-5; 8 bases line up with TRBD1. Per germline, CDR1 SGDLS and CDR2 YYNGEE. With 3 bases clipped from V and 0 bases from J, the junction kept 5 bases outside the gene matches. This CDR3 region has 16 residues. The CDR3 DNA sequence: TGTGCCAGCAGCGCAGGACAGGGCTTTAGCAATCAGCCCCAGCATTTT. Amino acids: CASSAGQGFSNQPQHF.

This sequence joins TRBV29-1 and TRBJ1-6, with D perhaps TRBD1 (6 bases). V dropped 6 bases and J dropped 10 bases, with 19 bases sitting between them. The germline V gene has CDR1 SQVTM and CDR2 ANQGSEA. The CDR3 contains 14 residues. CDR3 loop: CSVGGDRQGSPLHF. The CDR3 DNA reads TGCAGCGTCGGGGGGGACCGTCAGGGGTCACCCCTCCACTTT. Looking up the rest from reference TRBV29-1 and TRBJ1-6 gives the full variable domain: SAVISQKPSRDICQRGTSLTIQCQVDSQVTMMFWYRQQPGQSLTLIATANQGSEATYESGFVIDKFPISRPNLTFSTLTVSNMSPEDSSIYLCSVGGDRQGSPLHFGNGTRLTVT.

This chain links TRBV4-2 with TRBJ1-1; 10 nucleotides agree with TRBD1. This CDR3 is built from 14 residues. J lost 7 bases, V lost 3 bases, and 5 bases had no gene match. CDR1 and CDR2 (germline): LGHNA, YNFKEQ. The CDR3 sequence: CASSQGQGSYEAFF. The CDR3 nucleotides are TGTGCCAGCAGCCAGGGACAGGGGTCTTATGAAGCTTTCTTT.

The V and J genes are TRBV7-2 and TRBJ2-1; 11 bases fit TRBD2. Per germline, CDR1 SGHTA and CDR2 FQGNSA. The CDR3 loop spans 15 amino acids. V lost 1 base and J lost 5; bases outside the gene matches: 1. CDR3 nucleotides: TGTGCCAGCAGCTTAGGACTAGCGGGGAACAATGAGCAGTTCTTC. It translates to CASSLGLAGNNEQFF.

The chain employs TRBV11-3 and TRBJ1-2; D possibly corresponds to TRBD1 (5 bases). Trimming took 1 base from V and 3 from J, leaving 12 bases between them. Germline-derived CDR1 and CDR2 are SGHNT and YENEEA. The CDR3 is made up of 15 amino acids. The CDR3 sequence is CASSLGWARDYGYTF. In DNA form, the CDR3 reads TGTGCCAGCAGCTTAGGTTGGGCCAGGGACTATGGCTACACCTTC.

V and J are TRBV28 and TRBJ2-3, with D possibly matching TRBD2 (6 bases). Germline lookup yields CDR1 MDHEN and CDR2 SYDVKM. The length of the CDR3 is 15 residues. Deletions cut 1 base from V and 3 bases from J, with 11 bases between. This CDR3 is CASSLSGGTTDTQYF. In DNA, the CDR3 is TGTGCCAGCAGTTTATCCGGCGGGACGACAGATACGCAGTATTTT.

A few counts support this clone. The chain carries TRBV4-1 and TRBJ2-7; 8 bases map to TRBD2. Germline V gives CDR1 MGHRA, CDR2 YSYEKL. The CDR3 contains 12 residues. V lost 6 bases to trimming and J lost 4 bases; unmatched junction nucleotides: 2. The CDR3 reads CASSPGGYEQYF. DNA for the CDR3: TGCGCCAGCAGTCCGGGGGGGTACGAGCAGTACTTC.

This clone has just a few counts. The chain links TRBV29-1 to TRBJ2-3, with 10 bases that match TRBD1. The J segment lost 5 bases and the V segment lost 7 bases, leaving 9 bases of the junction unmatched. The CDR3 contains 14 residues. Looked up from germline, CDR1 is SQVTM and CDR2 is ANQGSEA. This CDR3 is CSATGTGDRDTQYF. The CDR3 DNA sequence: TGCAGCGCCACGGGGACAGGGGATAGAGATACGCAGTATTTT.

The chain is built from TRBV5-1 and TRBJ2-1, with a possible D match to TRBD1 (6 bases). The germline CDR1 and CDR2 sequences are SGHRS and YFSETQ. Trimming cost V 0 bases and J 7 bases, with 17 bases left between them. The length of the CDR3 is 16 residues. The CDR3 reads CASSLGGRRGDNEQFF. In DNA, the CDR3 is TGCGCCAGCAGCTTGGGGGGGCGACGTGGTGATAATGAGCAGTTCTTC.

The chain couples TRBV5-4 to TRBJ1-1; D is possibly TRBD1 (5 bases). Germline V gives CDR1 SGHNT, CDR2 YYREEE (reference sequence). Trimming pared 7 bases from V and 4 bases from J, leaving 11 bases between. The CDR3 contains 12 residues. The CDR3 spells CASRGTGTEAFF. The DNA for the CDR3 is TGTGCCAGCCGCGGGACGGGCACTGAAGCTTTCTTT.

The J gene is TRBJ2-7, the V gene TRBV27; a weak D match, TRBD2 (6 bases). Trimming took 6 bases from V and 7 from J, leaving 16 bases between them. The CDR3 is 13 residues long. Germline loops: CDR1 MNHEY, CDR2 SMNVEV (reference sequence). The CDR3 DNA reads TGTGCCAGCAGCCCGTCGCGGGGATCGGAGCAGTACTTC. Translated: CASSPSRGSEQYF.

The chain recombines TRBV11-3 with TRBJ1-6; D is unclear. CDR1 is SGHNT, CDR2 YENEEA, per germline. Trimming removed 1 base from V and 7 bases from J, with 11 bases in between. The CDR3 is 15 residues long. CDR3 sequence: CASSLGQGQNSPLHF. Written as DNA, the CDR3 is TGTGCCAGCAGCTTAGGACAAGGTCAAAATTCACCCCTCCACTTT.

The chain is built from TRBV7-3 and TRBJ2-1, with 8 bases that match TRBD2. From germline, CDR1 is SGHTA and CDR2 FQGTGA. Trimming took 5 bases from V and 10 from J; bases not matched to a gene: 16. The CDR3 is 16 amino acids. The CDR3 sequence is CASSIDGGTRAHEQFF. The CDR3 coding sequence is TGTGCCAGCAGCATAGACGGAGGGACTAGAGCCCACGAGCAGTTCTTC.

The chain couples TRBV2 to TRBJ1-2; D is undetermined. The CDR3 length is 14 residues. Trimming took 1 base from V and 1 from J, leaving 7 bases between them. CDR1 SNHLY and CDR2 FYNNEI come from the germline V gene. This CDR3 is CASSEGQNNYGYTF. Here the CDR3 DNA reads TGTGCCAGCAGTGAAGGGCAGAATAACTATGGCTACACCTTC. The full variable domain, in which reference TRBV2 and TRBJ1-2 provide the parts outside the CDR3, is EPEVTQTPSHQVTQMGQEVILRCVPISNHLYFYWYRQILGQKVEFLVSFYNNEISEKSEIFDDQFSVERPDGSNFTLKIRSTKLEDSAMYFCASSEGQNNYGYTFGSGTRLTVV.

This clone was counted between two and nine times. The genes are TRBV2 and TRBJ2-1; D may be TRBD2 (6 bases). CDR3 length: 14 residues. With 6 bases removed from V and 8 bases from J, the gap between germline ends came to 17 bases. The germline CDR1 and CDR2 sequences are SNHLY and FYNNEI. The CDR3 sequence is CASSRDFYVDEQFF. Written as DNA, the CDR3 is TGTGCCAGCAGCCGGGACTTTTACGTCGATGAGCAGTTCTTC. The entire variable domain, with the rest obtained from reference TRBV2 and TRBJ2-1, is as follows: EPEVTQTPSHQVTQMGQEVILRCVPISNHLYFYWYRQILGQKVEFLVSFYNNEISEKSEIFDDQFSVERPDGSNFTLKIRSTKLEDSAMYFCASSRDFYVDEQFFGPGTRLTVL.

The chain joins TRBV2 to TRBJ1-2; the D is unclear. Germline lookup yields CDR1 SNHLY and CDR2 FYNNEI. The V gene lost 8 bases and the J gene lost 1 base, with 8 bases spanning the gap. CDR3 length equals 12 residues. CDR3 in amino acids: CASDSYNYGYTF. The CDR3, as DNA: TGTGCCAGCGATAGTTATAACTATGGCTACACCTTC. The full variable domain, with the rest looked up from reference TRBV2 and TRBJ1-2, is EPEVTQTPSHQVTQMGQEVILRCVPISNHLYFYWYRQILGQKVEFLVSFYNNEISEKSEIFDDQFSVERPDGSNFTLKIRSTKLEDSAMYFCASDSYNYGYTFGSGTRLTVV.

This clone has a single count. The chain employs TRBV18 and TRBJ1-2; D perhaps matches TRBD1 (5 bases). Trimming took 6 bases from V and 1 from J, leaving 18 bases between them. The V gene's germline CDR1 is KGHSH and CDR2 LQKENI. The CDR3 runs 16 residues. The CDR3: CASSSIGTAVNYGYTF. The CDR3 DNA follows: TGTGCCAGCTCGAGTATCGGGACTGCTGTTAACTATGGCTACACCTTC.